This T cell receptor beta chain appears in the sequencing data of a study of human T cells and chemical hapten exposure. Study at large: Largely, small differences in pooled library volume made per-sample TCR yields vary.

The time point was: patch test 2, 6 weeks after DPC sensitization. Treatment defined: therapeutic diphenylcyclopropenone sensitization with weekly scalp DPC. Germline lookup yields CDR1 MNHEY and CDR2 SMNVEV (reference sequence). CDR3 length: 13 amino acids. V was clipped by 3 bases and J by 4 bases, with 9 bases between them. From the RACE reads, TCRdb called clonotypes with MiXCR, one entry per CDR3 protein. The table has 100,000 or so distinct CDR3 sequences, about 9.6% seen once. The study, taken as a whole, reports: Expanded TCRs made up significantly more big CDR3 similarity clusters than controls did.

Points on this clonotype: Its antigen is not known.

The sequence came from a woman aged 40 to 50 with alopecia areata. Some clones in this sample may be carry-over from other donors' samples. The chain links TRBV27 to TRBJ1-2; D call uncertain. Material: whole blood, obtained in connection with sensitization to the hapten diphenylcyclopropenone (DPC). The CDR3 loop is CASSFTDSYGYTF. The CDR3, as DNA: TGTGCCAGCAGTTTCACAGACTCCTATGGCTACACCTTC.